These 3 T cell receptor beta chains originate from one sample sequenced in a study of early stage breast cancer tumors (dated by TCRdb to about 2017). Libraries were built with the immunoSEQ multiplex PCR assay. TCRdb obtained this table from immuneACCESS and retained in-frame rearrangements with V and J assigned. These tables miss some clones; where compared with another copy, unresolved V genes account for less than half of the shortfall, and the remainder is unexplained. The sample yields about 11,000 clones; 70% to 80% were counted once. Around a fifth of the sample rests with the top ten. The specimen was breast tumor tissue. These receptors were collected from a person aged 35-49 years with breast cancer.

The rearrangement links TRBV19 to TRBJ1-1; D uncertain. This CDR3 has 13 amino acids. Per the germline V gene, CDR1 is LNHDA and CDR2 is SQIVND (reference sequence). V shed 6 bases and J shed 5 bases, with 13 bases lying between them. In DNA form, the CDR3 reads TGTGCCAGTAGACCCGGGAGGTCTACTGAAGCTTTCTTT. Translation: CASRPGRSTEAFF.

This clone is medium-sized (0.01 to 0.1%) in the sample. Written as DNA, the CDR3 is TGCGCCACCACTATCGACAGGGGGGACTACGAGCAGTACTTC. It translates to CATTIDRGDYEQYF. The rearrangement joins TRBV5-1 to TRBJ2-7, with 9 bases identical to TRBD1. Germline V gene data show CDR1 as SGHRS and CDR2 as YFSETQ. With 9 bases clipped from V and 3 bases from J, the junction kept 10 bases outside the gene matches. The CDR3 has 14 amino acids.

There are a few counts of this clone. The CDR3: CASSPELGSSYEQYF. Here the CDR3 DNA reads TGTGCCAGCAGCCCCGAACTAGGGAGCTCCTACGAGCAGTACTTC. This rearrangement joins TRBV5-4 to TRBJ2-7, with TRBD2 as a possible D gene (5 bases). V lost 4 bases and J lost 0, with 14 bases in between. Germline lookup yields CDR1 SGHNT and CDR2 YYREEE (reference sequence). This CDR3 is 15 amino acids long.